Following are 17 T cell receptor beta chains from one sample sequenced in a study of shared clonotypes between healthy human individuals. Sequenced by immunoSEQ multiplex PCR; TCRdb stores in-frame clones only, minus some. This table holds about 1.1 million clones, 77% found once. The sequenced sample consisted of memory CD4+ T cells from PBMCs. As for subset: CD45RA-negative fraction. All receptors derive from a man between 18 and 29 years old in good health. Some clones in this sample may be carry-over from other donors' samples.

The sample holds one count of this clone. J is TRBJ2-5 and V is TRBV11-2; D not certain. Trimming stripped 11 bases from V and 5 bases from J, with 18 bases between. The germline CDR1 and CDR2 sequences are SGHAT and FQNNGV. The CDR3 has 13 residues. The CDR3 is CASGRPLWETQYF. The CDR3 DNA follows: TGTGCCTCCGGGCGACCCCTGTGGGAGACCCAGTACTTC.

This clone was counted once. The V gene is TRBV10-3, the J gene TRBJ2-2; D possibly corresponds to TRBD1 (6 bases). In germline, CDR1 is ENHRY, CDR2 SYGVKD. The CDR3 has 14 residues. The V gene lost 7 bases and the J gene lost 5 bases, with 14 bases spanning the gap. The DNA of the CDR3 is TGTGCCATCACTCACAGGGAAGGGACCGGGGAGCTGTTTTTT. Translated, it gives CAITHREGTGELFF.

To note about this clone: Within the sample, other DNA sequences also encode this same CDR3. CDR3 bases: TGTGCCAGCAGCTTACGGTCCTACAATGAGCAGTTCTTC. Protein sequence: CASSLRSYNEQFF. V gene TRBV7-9 combines with J gene TRBJ2-1; D not resolved. There are 13 residues in the CDR3. V gave up 2 bases and J gave up 1 base, with 3 bases separating them. Germline V gene lookup returns CDR1 SEHNR and CDR2 FQNEAQ (reference sequence).

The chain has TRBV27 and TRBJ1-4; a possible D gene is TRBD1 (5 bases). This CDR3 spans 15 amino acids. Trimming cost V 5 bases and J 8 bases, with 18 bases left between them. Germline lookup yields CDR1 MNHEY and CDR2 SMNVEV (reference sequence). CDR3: CASSRPGRGGEKLFF. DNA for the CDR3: TGTGCCAGCAGTCGCCCGGGACGGGGAGGCGAAAAACTGTTTTTT.

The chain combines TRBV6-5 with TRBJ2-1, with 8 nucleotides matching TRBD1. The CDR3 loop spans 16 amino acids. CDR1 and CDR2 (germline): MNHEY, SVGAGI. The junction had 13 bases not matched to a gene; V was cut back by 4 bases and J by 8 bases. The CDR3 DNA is TGTGCCAGCAGTTCAAGCACCGGACAGGGCGGCCATGAGCAGTTCTTC. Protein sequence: CASSSSTGQGGHEQFF.

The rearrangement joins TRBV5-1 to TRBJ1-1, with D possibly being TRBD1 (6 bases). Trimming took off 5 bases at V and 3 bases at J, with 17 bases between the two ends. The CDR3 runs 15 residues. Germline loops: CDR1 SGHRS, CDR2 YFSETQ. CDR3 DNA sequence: TGCGCCAGCAGTCCGTCCGGACAGAGCTACACTGAAGCTTTCTTT. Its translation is CASSPSGQSYTEAFF.

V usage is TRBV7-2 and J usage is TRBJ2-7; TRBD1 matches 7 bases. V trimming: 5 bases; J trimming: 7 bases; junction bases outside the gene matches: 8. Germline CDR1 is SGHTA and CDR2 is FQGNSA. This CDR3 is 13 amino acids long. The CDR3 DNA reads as TGTGCCAGCAGCCCCCGACAGGGTCAAGAGCAGTACTTC. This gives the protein CASSPRQGQEQYF.

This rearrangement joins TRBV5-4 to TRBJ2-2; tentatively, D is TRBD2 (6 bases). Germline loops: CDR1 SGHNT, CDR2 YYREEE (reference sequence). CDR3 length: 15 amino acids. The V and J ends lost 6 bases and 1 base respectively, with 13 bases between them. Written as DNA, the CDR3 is TGTGCCAGCACCGCAGGGACTCGGAACACCGGGGAGCTGTTTTTT. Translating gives CASTAGTRNTGELFF. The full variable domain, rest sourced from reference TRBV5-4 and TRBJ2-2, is ETGVTQSPTHLIKTRGQQVTLRCSSQSGHNTVSWYQQALGQGPQFIFQYYREEENGRGNFPPRFSGLQFPNYSSELNVNALELDDSALYLCASTAGTRNTGELFFGEGSRLTVL.

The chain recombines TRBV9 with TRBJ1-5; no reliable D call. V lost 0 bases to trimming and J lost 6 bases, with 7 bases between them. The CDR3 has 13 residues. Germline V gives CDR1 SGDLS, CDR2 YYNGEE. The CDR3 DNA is TGTGCCAGCAGCGTAGGGGATGGTCAGCCCCAGCATTTT. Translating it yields CASSVGDGQPQHF.

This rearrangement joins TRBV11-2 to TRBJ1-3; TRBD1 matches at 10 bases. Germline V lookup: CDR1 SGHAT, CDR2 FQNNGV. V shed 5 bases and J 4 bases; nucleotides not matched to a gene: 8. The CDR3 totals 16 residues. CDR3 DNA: TGTGCCAGCAGCCGGAGGACAGGGGGATTCGGAAACACCATATATTTT. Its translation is CASSRRTGGFGNTIYF.

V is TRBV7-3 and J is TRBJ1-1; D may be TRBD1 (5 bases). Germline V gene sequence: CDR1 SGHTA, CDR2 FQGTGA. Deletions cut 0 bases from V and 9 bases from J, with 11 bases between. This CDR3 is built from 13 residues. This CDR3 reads CASSLTGGTKAFF. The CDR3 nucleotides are TGTGCCAGCAGCTTAACGGGAGGGACTAAAGCTTTCTTT.

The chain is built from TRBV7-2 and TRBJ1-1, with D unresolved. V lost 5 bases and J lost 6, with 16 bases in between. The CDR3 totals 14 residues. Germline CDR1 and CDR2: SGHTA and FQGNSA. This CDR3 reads CASSEDGFGAEAFF. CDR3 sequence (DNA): TGTGCCAGCAGCGAAGACGGTTTCGGGGCTGAAGCTTTCTTT. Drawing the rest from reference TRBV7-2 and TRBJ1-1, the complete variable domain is GAGVSQSPSNKVTEKGKDVELRCDPISGHTALYWYRQSLGQGLEFLIYFQGNSAPDKSGLPSDRFSAERTGGSVSTLTIQRTQQEDSAVYLCASSEDGFGAEAFFGQGTRLTVV.

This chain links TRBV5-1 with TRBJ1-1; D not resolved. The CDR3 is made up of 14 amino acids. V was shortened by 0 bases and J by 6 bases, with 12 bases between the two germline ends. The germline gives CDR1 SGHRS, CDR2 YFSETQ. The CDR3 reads CASSLAKGAPEAFF. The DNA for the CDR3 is TGCGCCAGCAGCTTGGCCAAGGGTGCGCCTGAAGCTTTCTTT. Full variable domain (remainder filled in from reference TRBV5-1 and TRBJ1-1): KAGVTQTPRYLIKTRGQQVTLSCSPISGHRSVSWYQQTPGQGLQFLFEYFSETQRNKGNFPGRFSGRQFSNSRSEMNVSTLELGDSALYLCASSLAKGAPEAFFGQGTRLTVV.

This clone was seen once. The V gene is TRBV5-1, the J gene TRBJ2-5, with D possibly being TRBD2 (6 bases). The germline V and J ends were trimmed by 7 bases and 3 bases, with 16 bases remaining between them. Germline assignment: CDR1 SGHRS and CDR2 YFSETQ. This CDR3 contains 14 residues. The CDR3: CASALGSGEETQYF. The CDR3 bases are TGCGCCAGCGCCCTAGGGTCGGGAGAAGAGACCCAGTACTTC.

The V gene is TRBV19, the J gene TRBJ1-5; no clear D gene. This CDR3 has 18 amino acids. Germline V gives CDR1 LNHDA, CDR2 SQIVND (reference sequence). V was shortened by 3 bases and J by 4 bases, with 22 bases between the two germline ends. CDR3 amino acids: CASSIHGAAGEINQPQHF. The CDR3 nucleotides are TGTGCCAGTAGTATCCATGGTGCGGCAGGAGAGATAAATCAGCCCCAGCATTTT.

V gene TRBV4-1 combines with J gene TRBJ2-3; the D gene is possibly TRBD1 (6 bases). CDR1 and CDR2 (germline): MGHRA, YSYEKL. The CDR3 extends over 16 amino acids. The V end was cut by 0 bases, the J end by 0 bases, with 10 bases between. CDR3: CASSQETGQSTDTQYF. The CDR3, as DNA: TGCGCCAGCAGCCAAGAAACAGGGCAAAGCACAGATACGCAGTATTTT.

Written as DNA, the CDR3 is TGTGCCAGCAGCATAGGGACAGGGCAAAATTCACCCCTCCACTTT. Protein sequence: CASSIGTGQNSPLHF. The chain joins TRBV6-6 to TRBJ1-6; 9 bases are shared with TRBD1. J lost 7 bases, V lost 6 bases, and 7 bases had no gene match. This CDR3 spans 15 amino acids. CDR1 and CDR2 from the germline V gene are MNHNY and SVGAGI (reference sequence).